This entry lists 28 T cell receptor beta chains sequenced from one sample in a study of breast tumors, draining lymph nodes, adjacent tissues. Samples came from axillary lymph nodes draining the breast cancer. A single record per CDR3 protein comes from TCRdb applying MiXCR to the multiplex PCR reads. The sample contains some 97,000 distinct CDR3 sequences, 21% of which appear only once. The specimen sequenced was axillary lymph node tissue. The receptors stem from a female donor with breast cancer. Some clones in this sample may be carry-over from other donors' samples.

There are a few counts of this clonotype. The chain combines TRBV6-1 with TRBJ1-2; the D gene is possibly TRBD1 (6 bases). CDR3 length: 14 residues. Trimming shortened V by 6 bases and J by 4 bases, and 15 bases separated the two germline ends. Per the germline V gene, CDR1 is MNHNS and CDR2 is SASEGT. As DNA, the CDR3 is TGTGCCAGCAGGACAGGCCGGGGTGTCTATGGCTACACCTTC. Its translation: CASRTGRGVYGYTF.

This clonotype was counted ten times or more. The chain links TRBV27 to TRBJ1-6; D uncertain. The CDR3 is 12 residues long. Trimming took 5 bases from V and 9 from J, leaving 8 bases between them. Germline V gives CDR1 MNHEY, CDR2 SMNVEV (reference sequence). In DNA form, the CDR3 reads TGTGCCAGCAGTCCTTCGAGTTCACCCCTCCACTTT. This encodes CASSPSSSPLHF.

This clonotype was seen at least ten times. The chain links TRBV19 to TRBJ2-2; no clear D gene. The CDR3 covers 15 residues. CDR1 is LNHDA, CDR2 SQIVND, per germline (reference sequence). Trimming took off 6 bases at V and 1 base at J, with 12 bases between the two ends. CDR3 nucleotides: TGTGCCAGTAGGGTTGGTGAAGGGAACACCGGGGAGCTGTTTTTT. It is translated as CASRVGEGNTGELFF.

This clonotype came up many times. The chain couples TRBV13 to TRBJ2-7; 8 bases agree with TRBD1. J gave up 3 bases and V 0 bases, and 4 bases lay outside the gene matches. This CDR3 is 15 amino acids long. Germline CDR1 reads PRHDT; CDR2 reads FYEKMQ (reference sequence). The CDR3: CASSLGEQGGYEQYF. CDR3 in DNA: TGTGCCAGCAGCTTAGGGGAACAGGGGGGCTACGAGCAGTACTTC.

This clonotype was counted many times. V usage is TRBV12-3 or TRBV12-4 and J usage is TRBJ1-2, with 10 bases aligning to TRBD1. The CDR3 is 17 residues long. Trimming removed 6 bases from V and 3 bases from J; junction bases left unmatched: 13. The CDR3 loop reads CASSPFGRDRGDYGYTF. CDR3 DNA: TGTGCCAGCAGCCCTTTTGGAAGGGACAGGGGCGACTATGGCTACACCTTC.

Details on this clonotype: A much bigger clone sits one base away, suggesting this may be a read error. The genes are TRBV2 and TRBJ1-5; D is unresolved. V lost 0 bases and J 5 bases, leaving 8 bases between the germline ends. Germline-derived CDR1 and CDR2 are SNHLY and FYNNEI. The CDR3 has 14 residues. CDR3 nucleotide sequence: TGTGCCAGCAGTGAAGCGACAAGGCATCAGCCCCAGCATTTT. This encodes CASSEATRHQPQHF.

This clonotype was picked up a small number of times. Relative to the germline gene, one junction end is altered; a read error may explain this. The chain has TRBV10-1 and TRBJ2-7; no firm D call. Per germline, CDR1 WNHNN and CDR2 SYGVQD (reference sequence). The CDR3 has 11 amino acids. The CDR3 is CASRESCEQYF. Here the CDR3 DNA reads TGCGCCAGCAGGGAATCCTGCGAGCAGTACTTC.

This clonotype was seen at least ten times. The V gene is TRBV4-1, the J gene TRBJ1-5; D is unresolved. Between the trimmed V and J ends, which lost 0 bases and 3 bases, there was a span of 6 bases. Germline assignment: CDR1 MGHRA and CDR2 YSYEKL. The CDR3 totals 14 residues. The CDR3 loop is CASSQERDNQPQHF. The CDR3 nucleotides are TGCGCCAGCAGCCAAGAGCGGGACAATCAGCCCCAGCATTTT.

Ten or more counts support this clonotype. The chain has TRBV11-2 and TRBJ2-7; the D call may be TRBD1 or TRBD2 (5 bases each). Trimming took off 0 bases at V and 3 bases at J, with 9 bases between the two ends. The germline V gene encodes CDR1 SGHAT and CDR2 FQNNGV. This CDR3 has 14 residues. The CDR3 coding sequence is TGTGCCAGCAGCTTAGAACAGAGGGGCTACGAGCAGTACTTC. Its translation: CASSLEQRGYEQYF. Filled out from reference TRBV11-2 and TRBJ2-7, the complete variable domain reads EAGVAQSPRYKIIEKRQSVAFWCNPISGHATLYWYQQILGQGPKLLIQFQNNGVVDDSQLPKDRFSAERLKGVDSTLKIQPAKLEDSAVYLCASSLEQRGYEQYFGPGTRLTVT.

Here the CDR3 reads CASSPTGRVAEPQHF. The CDR3 DNA is TGTGCCAGCAGCCCCACAGGCAGGGTTGCGGAGCCCCAGCATTTT. This chain uses TRBV6-5 with TRBJ1-5; D possibly corresponds to TRBD1 (5 bases). Germline CDR1 reads MNHEY; CDR2 reads SVGAGI. The germline V and J ends were trimmed by 6 bases and 8 bases, with 20 bases remaining between them. The CDR3 is 15 amino acids.

The table lists this clonotype with many counts. The chain carries TRBV6-1 and TRBJ1-2; perhaps TRBD1 as D (5 bases). Looked up from germline, CDR1 is MNHNS and CDR2 is SASEGT. The CDR3 sequence is 15 residues long. Trimming removed 6 bases from V and 6 bases from J, with 20 bases in between. CDR3 nucleotides: TGTGCCAGCAGCGACCGTTTGACAGTACAGGATGGCTACACCTTC. This encodes CASSDRLTVQDGYTF.

This clonotype was recorded once. V gene TRBV5-6 combines with J gene TRBJ2-4; 11 positions agree with TRBD1. The CDR3 length is 18 residues. V shed 0 bases, J shed 9 bases, and the junction held 14 bases outside the gene matches. The germline V gene encodes CDR1 SGHDT and CDR2 YYEEEE. This CDR3 is CASSLAGQGVEARSIQYF. CDR3 DNA sequence: TGTGCCAGCAGCTTGGCGGGACAGGGGGTAGAGGCCAGAAGCATTCAGTACTTC.

There are many counts of this clonotype. V is TRBV7-4 and J is TRBJ1-5, with no clear D. The length of the CDR3 is 12 residues. V lost 1 base, J lost 10 bases, and 8 bases lay in between. Germline CDR1 reads SGHVT; CDR2 reads SQSDAQ. CDR3 residues: CASSLGPGPQHF. As DNA, the CDR3 is TGTGCCAGCAGCTTAGGTCCGGGCCCCCAGCATTTT.

At least ten counts were recorded for this clonotype. This chain connects TRBV7-6 to TRBJ1-5; D is possibly TRBD1 (6 bases). The CDR3 totals 15 residues. V lost 5 bases and J lost 3, with 14 bases in between. The germline CDR1 and CDR2 sequences are SGHVS and FNYEAQ. CDR3 in amino acids: CASSLQQGPNQPQHF. CDR3 sequence (DNA): TGTGCCAGCAGCCTTCAACAGGGCCCCAATCAGCCCCAGCATTTT. Supplemented by reference TRBV7-6 and TRBJ1-5, the full variable domain reads GAGVSQSPRYKVTKRGQDVALRCDPISGHVSLYWYRQALGQGPEFLTYFNYEAQQDKSGLPNDRFSAERPEGSISTLTIQRTEQRDSAMYRCASSLQQGPNQPQHFGDGTRLSIL.

The chain employs TRBV6-1 and TRBJ2-2; 7 bases are a match to TRBD1. The ends lost 10 bases at V and 4 bases at J; junction bases unmatched: 12. CDR1 and CDR2 (germline): MNHNS, SASEGT. There are 15 residues in the CDR3. The CDR3 protein is CATRRDRWGTGELFF. For the CDR3, the DNA is TGTGCCACCCGACGGGACAGATGGGGCACCGGGGAGCTGTTTTTT.

This clonotype was seen a handful of times. The chain joins TRBV2 to TRBJ1-1, with D uncertain. CDR1 and CDR2 (germline): SNHLY, FYNNEI. V was pared by 6 bases and J by 4 bases, with 9 bases between. This CDR3 comprises 12 residues. CDR3 bases: TGTGCCAGCAGCGCGGATAGCACTGAAGCTTTCTTT. Protein: CASSADSTEAFF.

This clonotype was detected ten times or more. The genes are TRBV6-1 and TRBJ1-6, with 9 bases matching TRBD1. The junction had 13 bases not matched to a gene; V was cut back by 6 bases and J by 10 bases. The CDR3 runs 16 residues. Per germline, CDR1 MNHNS and CDR2 SASEGT. CDR3 sequence: CASRPLVGQGRSPLHF. The CDR3 DNA follows: TGTGCCAGCAGACCTTTGGTGGGACAGGGAAGGTCACCCCTCCACTTT.

The chain's CDR3 is CASERGGGACSNQPQHF. The CDR3, as DNA: TGTGCCAGCGAAAGAGGGGGGGGGGCCTGTAGCAATCAGCCCCAGCATTTT. The chain recombines TRBV6-6 with TRBJ1-5; D may be TRBD1 (6 bases). V lost 8 bases and J lost 0, with 20 bases in between. The length of the CDR3 is 17 residues. Germline loops: CDR1 MNHNY, CDR2 SVGAGI (reference sequence).

The chain combines TRBV3-1 with TRBJ1-3, with D hard to call. This CDR3 comprises 13 residues. Germline CDR1 and CDR2: LGHDT and YNNKEL (reference sequence). V lost 8 bases to trimming and J lost 2 bases, with 10 bases between them. CDR3 DNA: TGTGCCAGCTCGGCGACACCTGGAAACACCATATATTTT. It yields the protein CASSATPGNTIYF.

This clonotype was counted at least ten times. The V and J genes are TRBV9 and TRBJ2-3; 10 nucleotides agree with TRBD2. Germline V gene sequence: CDR1 SGDLS, CDR2 YYNGEE. J lost 1 base, V lost 3 bases, and 5 bases had no gene match. There are 16 residues in the CDR3. DNA of the CDR3: TGTGCCAGCAGCGGAGACGGGACTAGCGGCACAGATACGCAGTATTTT. The encoded protein is CASSGDGTSGTDTQYF.

Regarding this clonotype: This could be a read error, since a much larger clone is one nucleotide away. The V and J genes are TRBV9 and TRBJ2-3; D is undetermined. The CDR3 totals 12 residues. Germline CDR1 reads SGDLS; CDR2 reads YYNGEE. Between the trimmed V and J ends, which lost 5 bases and 5 bases, there was a span of 9 bases. The CDR3 DNA is TGTGCCAGCAGGGAGTTGGGAGATACGCAGTATTTT. Translated: CASRELGDTQYF.

This clonotype was observed at least ten times. V is TRBV19 and J is TRBJ1-2; 8 nucleotides align to TRBD1. The CDR3 totals 14 residues. The germline gives CDR1 LNHDA, CDR2 SQIVND (reference sequence). With V trimmed by 7 bases and J by 9 bases, 13 bases remained unmatched. Here the CDR3 reads CASIYTGGGPSYTF. The CDR3 DNA reads TGTGCCAGTATCTACACAGGGGGAGGGCCTAGCTACACCTTC.

For this clonotype: This sequence may be a read error, since a much larger clone differs from it by one base. The final CDR3 position lacks the conserved phenylalanine or tryptophan, pointing to a likely read error. The chain is built from TRBV19 and TRBJ2-5; 7 bases align to TRBD2. The CDR3 covers 14 residues. Losses at the gene ends were 5 bases for V and 5 bases for J; bases not matched to a gene: 8. Germline V CDR1 and CDR2: LNHDA, SQIVND (reference sequence). The CDR3 coding sequence is TGTGCCAGTAGTGGCCGGGACTACGGCGAGACCCAGTACCTC. It specifies CASSGRDYGETQYL.

Notes on this clonotype: No conserved phenylalanine or tryptophan ends this CDR3, so it is likely a read error. The V gene is TRBV4-2, the J gene TRBJ2-3; possible D gene TRBD2, 6 bases. Germline values: CDR1 LGHNA, CDR2 YNFKEQ. V was clipped by 1 base and J by 1 base, with 9 bases between them. The CDR3 consists of 15 residues. CDR3: CASSQVRLGTDTQYL. The DNA of the CDR3 is TGTGCCAGCAGCCAAGTGAGACTAGGCACAGATACGCAGTATCTT.

This clonotype was seen a few times. The V and J genes are TRBV28 and TRBJ1-2; 9 bases map to TRBD1. Germline V gene lookup returns CDR1 MDHEN and CDR2 SYDVKM. The V and J ends lost 6 bases and 4 bases, in that order; junction bases with no gene match: 9. There are 15 residues in the CDR3. In nucleotides, the CDR3 is TGTGCCAGCAGACCATATACAGGGGGCGGCTATGGCTACACCTTC. It translates to CASRPYTGGGYGYTF.

In its sample, this clonotype was seen many times. The J gene is TRBJ2-7, the V gene TRBV9, with D hard to call. The CDR3 sequence is 13 residues long. V was shortened by 6 bases and J by 7 bases, with 17 bases between the two germline ends. The germline gives CDR1 SGDLS, CDR2 YYNGEE. CDR3 protein: CASMPATNGEQYF. CDR3 nucleotides: TGTGCCAGCATGCCAGCTACGAATGGGGAGCAGTACTTC.

In this sample, this clonotype turned up many times. The chain employs TRBV20-1 and TRBJ2-2; the D gene is possibly TRBD2 (5 bases). The germline CDR1 and CDR2 sequences are DFQATT and SNEGSKA (reference sequence). Trimming removed 3 bases from V and 4 bases from J, with 12 bases in between. The CDR3 sequence is 14 residues long. The CDR3 region is CSASPRAPTGELFF. In DNA form, the CDR3 reads TGCAGTGCTAGTCCGAGGGCGCCCACCGGGGAGCTGTTTTTT.

This clonotype was observed at least ten times. The chain carries TRBV7-3 and TRBJ2-1; D may be TRBD1 (6 bases). The germline gives CDR1 SGHTA, CDR2 FQGTGA. The CDR3 covers 13 residues. Trimming left V 6 bases short and J 9 bases short, with 15 bases between. The CDR3: CASRPGVYGEQFF. For the CDR3, the DNA is TGTGCCAGCAGGCCAGGGGTCTATGGTGAGCAGTTCTTC.